This section outlines one T cell receptor beta chain sequence together with its context. The data are from a study of blood T cell repertoires in COVID-19. Study-level background: Material from acute and convalescent COVID-19 was sourced from the United States, Italy and Spain.

V lost 3 bases and J 4 bases, leaving 12 bases between the germline ends. The CDR3 totals 15 residues. The V gene's germline CDR1 is SSHAT and CDR2 FNYEAQ (reference sequence). Profiled with immunoSEQ multiplex PCR; TCRdb holds only in-frame clones, not every one. Among fewer than 250,000 clones listed, over 70% were seen once. Participants, roughly 18 to 90 years old, spanned fewer than 25 US areas. It was within 2 weeks before study entry that exposed participants met a COVID-19 case. The source material was PBMCs or T cells enriched from blood (not recorded which). The chain has TRBV7-7 and TRBJ2-2; the D gene is possibly TRBD2 (6 bases). This TCR derives from a woman aged 30 to 39 who had been exposed to COVID-19. CDR3 loop: CASSLGLASTGELFF. The CDR3, as DNA: TGTGCCAGCAGCTTGGGGCTAGCGTCCACCGGGGAGCTGTTTTTT.